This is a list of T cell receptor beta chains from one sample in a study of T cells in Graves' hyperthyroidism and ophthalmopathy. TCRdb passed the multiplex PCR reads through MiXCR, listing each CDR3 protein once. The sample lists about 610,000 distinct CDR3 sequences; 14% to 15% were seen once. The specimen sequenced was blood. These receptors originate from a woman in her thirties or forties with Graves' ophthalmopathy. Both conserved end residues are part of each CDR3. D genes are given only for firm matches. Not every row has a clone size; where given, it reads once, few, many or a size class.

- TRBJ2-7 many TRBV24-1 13 CATSDNWGDEQYF TGTGCCACCAGTGATAATTGGGGGGACGAGCAGTACTTC
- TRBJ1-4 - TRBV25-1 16 CASSEIPGGNNEKLFF TGTGCCAGCAGTGAAATCCCGGGAGGAAATAATGAAAAACTGTTTTTT
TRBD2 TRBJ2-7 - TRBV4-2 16 CASSQDITSGSGEQYF TGTGCCAGCAGCCAAGATATAACTAGCGGGTCGGGGGAGCAGTACTTC
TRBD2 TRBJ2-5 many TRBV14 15 CASSQGLAGQETQYF TGTGCCAGCAGCCAAGGACTAGCGGGACAAGAGACCCAGTACTTC
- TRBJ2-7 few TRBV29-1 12 CSVEDYPYEQYF TGCAGCGTTGAAGACTACCCCTACGAGCAGTACTTC
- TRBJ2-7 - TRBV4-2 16 CASSPQGGLVSYEQYF TGTGCCAGCAGCCCTCAGGGGGGTCTGGTGTCCTACGAGCAGTACTTC
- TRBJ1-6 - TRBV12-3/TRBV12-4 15 CASRLGQAFNSPLHF TGTGCCAGCAGATTAGGACAAGCCTTTAATTCACCCCTCCACTTT
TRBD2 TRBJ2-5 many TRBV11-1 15 CASSPSGSRLETQYF TGTGCCAGCAGCCCTAGCGGGAGCCGGTTAGAGACCCAGTACTTC
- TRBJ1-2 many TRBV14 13 CASSSVYFYGYTF TGTGCCAGCAGCTCCGTCTATTTCTATGGCTACACCTTC
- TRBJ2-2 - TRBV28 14 CASLRGVHTGELFF TGTGCCAGCCTACGGGGCGTCCACACCGGGGAGCTGTTTTTT
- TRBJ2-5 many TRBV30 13 CAWTVKYQETQYF TGTGCCTGGACAGTCAAGTACCAAGAGACCCAGTACTTC
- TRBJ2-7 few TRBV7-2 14 CASSLQGNPYEQYF TGTGCCAGCAGCTTACAGGGTAACCCCTACGAGCAGTACTTC
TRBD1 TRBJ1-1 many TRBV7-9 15 CASSPSQGFYTEAFF TGTGCCAGCAGCCCATCACAGGGGTTCTACACTGAAGCTTTCTTT
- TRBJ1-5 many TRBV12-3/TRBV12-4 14 CASSSQGRSQPQHF TGTGCCAGCAGTTCACAGGGACGTAGTCAGCCCCAGCATTTT
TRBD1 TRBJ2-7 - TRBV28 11 CASSFGQATYF TGCGCCAGCAGTTTCGGACAGGCGACGTACTTC